This TCR beta chain originates from a study of cytomegalovirus exposure and HLA in healthy donors. Donors had nominal health at sampling but likely had unrecorded immune exposures. Germline values: CDR1 SEHNR, CDR2 FQNEAQ (reference sequence). V lost 7 bases and J lost 3, with 10 bases in between. The CDR3 is made up of 14 amino acids. This clone was found a few times. Its specificity is unknown. PCR amplification relied on 60 Vbeta primers (plus 13 Jbeta primers). Clones were sequenced by immunoSEQ multiplex PCR, and TCRdb holds only the in-frame ones, with some missing. In the table there are around 100,000 clones, approximately 78% of which are singletons. Study results and caveats: Indistinguishability led to the exclusion of some V segments, TRBV6-2 and TRBV6-3 included. There were 150 to 200 TCR beta chains listed as cytomegalovirus-associated.

The sequence came from a male donor in good health and CMV-seropositive. The chain couples TRBV7-9 to TRBJ2-6; tentative D call: TRBD2 (6 bases). The sequenced material came from PBMCs. CDR3 in amino acids: CASTSGDGANVLTF. The CDR3 nucleotides read TGTGCCAGCACCTCGGGGGATGGGGCCAACGTCCTGACTTTC.